This is a list of T cell receptor beta chains from one sample in a study of shared clonotypes between healthy human individuals. TCRdb's copy holds only in-frame clones and misses some; the assay was immunoSEQ multiplex PCR. The sample includes some 2.1 million clones, over 85% of them seen just once. Sequences were obtained from naive CD8+ T cells sorted from blood. Receptor source: a man younger than 30 in good health. CDR3s include the opening cysteine and the closing phenylalanine or tryptophan.

V: TRBV5-1
J: TRBJ2-5
CDR3: CASSLSPGETQYF

V: TRBV11-2
J: TRBJ1-4
CDR3: CASSLVGAGALATNEKLFF

V: TRBV6-1
J: TRBJ2-7
CDR3: CASSEGPAGGPYEQYF

V: TRBV9
J: TRBJ2-1
CDR3: CASSVGSTAGDNEQFF

V: TRBV7-8
J: TRBJ2-7
CDR3: CASSLRGKADEQYF

V: TRBV7-9
J: TRBJ2-7
CDR3: CASSQDGYEQYF

V: TRBV7-9
J: TRBJ1-2
CDR3: CASSLGQGALYGYTF

V: TRBV11-2
J: TRBJ1-5
CDR3: CASSLDTGLHQPQHF

V: TRBV7-9
J: TRBJ2-7
CDR3: CASSLIDRDYEQYF

V: TRBV4-1
J: TRBJ2-5
CDR3: CASSYGQGREETQYF

V: TRBV2
J: TRBJ2-2
CDR3: CASNVAGNTGELFF

V: TRBV7-3
J: TRBJ2-2
CDR3: CASSLGSGHTGELFF

V: TRBV6-6
J: TRBJ1-2
CDR3: CAIFSDGYTF

V: TRBV5-6
J: TRBJ1-5
CDR3: CASSLSVGNQPQHF

V: TRBV11-2
J: TRBJ2-5
CDR3: CASSFGQETQYF

V: TRBV7-2
J: TRBJ1-1
CDR3: CASSLPTIYGTEAFF

V: TRBV4-3
J: TRBJ2-1
CDR3: CASSQTSGNEQFF

V: TRBV19
J: TRBJ1-5
CDR3: CASSIDSTSTDNSNQPQHF

V: TRBV6-5
J: TRBJ2-1
CDR3: CASTQGQGTYNEQFF

V: TRBV4-1
J: TRBJ2-7
CDR3: CASSQDIGGWIEQYF

V: TRBV4-1
J: TRBJ1-4
CDR3: CASTGTTATNEKLFF

V: TRBV4-1
J: TRBJ1-1
CDR3: CASSQANSMNTEAFF

V: TRBV4-1
J: TRBJ2-7
CDR3: CASSPAATLYEQYF

V: TRBV4-1
J: TRBJ1-1
CDR3: CASSQVGEGKEAFF

V: TRBV13
J: TRBJ2-7
CDR3: CASSLGQGGSEQYF

V: TRBV5-1
J: TRBJ2-1
CDR3: CASSLVAGSNEQFF

V: TRBV5-4
J: TRBJ2-7
CDR3: CASSSTGTGVDEQYF

V: TRBV27
J: TRBJ1-2
CDR3: CASSLYFGAGWSF

V: TRBV28
J: TRBJ1-6
CDR3: CASSDYNSPLHF

V: TRBV10-3
J: TRBJ2-2
CDR3: CAIPGVGELFF

V: TRBV4-1
J: TRBJ2-2
CDR3: CASSQKEHTGELFF

V: TRBV7-9
J: TRBJ2-7
CDR3: CASSLEASGRTYEQYF

V: TRBV30
J: TRBJ1-5
CDR3: CAWEGQGIHQPQHF

V: TRBV29-1
J: TRBJ2-3
CDR3: CSAITRSTDTQYF

V: TRBV15
J: TRBJ2-7
CDR3: CATSMGLDYEQYF

V: TRBV28
J: TRBJ2-7
CDR3: CASTQSGGSSYEQYF

V: TRBV9
J: TRBJ2-1
CDR3: CASSAWGLAGGSSYNEQFF

V: TRBV13
J: TRBJ2-7
CDR3: CASSSAGTGAREQYF

V: TRBV4-3
J: TRBJ2-7
CDR3: CASSQEGQGGSYEQYF

V: TRBV7-6
J: TRBJ2-7
CDR3: CASSFSLSSYEQYF

V: TRBV20-1
J: TRBJ1-2
CDR3: CSARDGGGYTF